This T cell receptor (beta chain) originates from a study of T cell repertoires in cytomegalovirus infection. Study information: Public TCR beta signatures marked donors with CMV infection and the matching HLA. Study-level points and caveats: Public TCR beta family frequency separated CMV-and-HLA carriers, including in an independent cohort.

Using its own MiXCR run on the reads, TCRdb lists one record per CDR3 protein. Here the sample spans some 77,000 distinct CDR3 sequences, roughly 3.5% being singletons. Trimming took off 2 bases at V and 7 bases at J, with 5 bases between the two ends. The CDR3 runs to 12 residues. Germline assignment: CDR1 SGHTA and CDR2 FQGNSA. This clonotype was detected ten times or more. Its antigen remains unidentified. Specimen: PBMCs. The chain uses TRBV7-2 and TRBJ2-2; D unresolved. The TCR originated in a human donor in good health (CMV status not recorded). Some clones in this sample may be carry-over from other donors' samples. The CDR3 is CASSLRNGELFF. CDR3 nucleotides: TGTGCCAGCAGCTTACGGAACGGGGAGCTGTTTTTT.